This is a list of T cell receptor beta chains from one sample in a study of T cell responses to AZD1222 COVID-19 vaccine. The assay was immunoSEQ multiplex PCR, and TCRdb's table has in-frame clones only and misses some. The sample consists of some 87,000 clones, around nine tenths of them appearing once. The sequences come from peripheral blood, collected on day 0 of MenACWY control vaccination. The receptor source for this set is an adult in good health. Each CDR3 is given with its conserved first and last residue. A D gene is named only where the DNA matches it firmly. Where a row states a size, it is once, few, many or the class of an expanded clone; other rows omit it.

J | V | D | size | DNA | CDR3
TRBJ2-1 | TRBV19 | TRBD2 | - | TGTGCCAGTAGTATGAGTCGGACTAGCCAGGCTGAGCAGTTCTTC | CASSMSRTSQAEQFF
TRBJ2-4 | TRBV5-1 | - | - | TGCGCCAGCTCCGGAGGGGGCGATGACATTCAGTACTTC | CASSGGGDDIQYF
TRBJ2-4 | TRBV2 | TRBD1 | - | TGTGCCAGCAGAGAGACAGGGACCAAAAACATTCAGTACTTC | CASRETGTKNIQYF
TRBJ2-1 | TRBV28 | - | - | TGTGCCAGCAGTTCTGTCGTCAATGAGCAGTTCTTC | CASSSVVNEQFF
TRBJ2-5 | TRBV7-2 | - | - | TGTGCCAGCAGCTTCCGGTTCGGACATGCCCAAGAGACCCAGTACTTC | CASSFRFGHAQETQYF
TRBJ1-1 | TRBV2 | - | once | TGTGCCAGCAGTCCCGGCCGGCAGGGGTCCGGGGTGAACACTGAAGCTTTCTTT | CASSPGRQGSGVNTEAFF
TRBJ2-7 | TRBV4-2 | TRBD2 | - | TGTGCCAGCAGCCAAGATGGGACTAGGCACTACGAGCAGTACTTC | CASSQDGTRHYEQYF
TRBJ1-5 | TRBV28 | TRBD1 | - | TGTGCCAGCAGTTCCGGGACAGGGGGCTTGGTGGGCAATCAGCCCCAGCATTTT | CASSSGTGGLVGNQPQHF
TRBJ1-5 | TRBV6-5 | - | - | TGTGCCAGCAGTTTGCAGGGGATTGGGAATCAGCCCCAGCATTTT | CASSLQGIGNQPQHF
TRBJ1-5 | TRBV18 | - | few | TGTGCCAGCTCACCAGCATCAGTACTAAATCAGCCCCAGCATTTT | CASSPASVLNQPQHF
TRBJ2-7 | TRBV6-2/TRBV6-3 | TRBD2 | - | TGTGCCAGCAGTTACTCAGGACTAGCGCCCGAGCAGTACTTC | CASSYSGLAPEQYF
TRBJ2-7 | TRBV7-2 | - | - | TGTGCCAGCAGCTTGGGACTGGCTACCTACGAGCAGTACTTC | CASSLGLATYEQYF
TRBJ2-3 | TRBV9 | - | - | TGTGCCAGCAGCGTAGCTGTCTTAACTAGCACAGATACGCAGTATTTT | CASSVAVLTSTDTQYF
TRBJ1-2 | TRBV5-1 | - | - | TGCGCCAGCAGCTTTCAGGGTAGTGAGGGCTACACCTTC | CASSFQGSEGYTF
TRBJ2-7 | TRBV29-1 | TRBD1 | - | TGCAGCGTTCCCGGGACAGGGAACCTCTACGAGCAGTACTTC | CSVPGTGNLYEQYF
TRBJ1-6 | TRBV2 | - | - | TGTGCCAGCAGTGAAGTCGGCAGGGGTCCCTCACCCCTCCACTTT | CASSEVGRGPSPLHF
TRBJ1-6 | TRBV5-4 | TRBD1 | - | TGTGCCAGCAGCTTGACAGGGGAGGCCCTCCACTTT | CASSLTGEALHF
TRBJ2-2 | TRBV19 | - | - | TGTGCCAGTAGTATAGTGCAGAACACCGGGGAGCTGTTTTTT | CASSIVQNTGELFF
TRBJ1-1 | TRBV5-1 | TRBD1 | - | TGCGCCAGCAGCTCGGAGCACAGGGGAAGGCAAGCTTTCTTT | CASSSEHRGRQAFF
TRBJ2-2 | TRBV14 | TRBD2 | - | TGTGCCAGCAGCCAAATTGTACTAGCGGGGTTCTCCGGGGAGCTGTTTTTT | CASSQIVLAGFSGELFF
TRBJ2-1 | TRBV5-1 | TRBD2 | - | TGCGCCAGCAGCGGTGAGACTAGCGGGAGACTCGGGCAGTTCTTC | CASSGETSGRLGQFF
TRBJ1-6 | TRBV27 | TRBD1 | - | TGTGCCAGCACCTCCGGGACAGCAAATTCACCCCTCCACTTT | CASTSGTANSPLHF
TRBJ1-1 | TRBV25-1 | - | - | TGTGCCAGCAGTGAATTTCTTGGTGGCACTGAAGCTTTCTTT | CASSEFLGGTEAFF
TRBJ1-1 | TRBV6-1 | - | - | TGTGCCAGCAGTGAATTTCAGTTGAACACTGAAGCTTTCTTT | CASSEFQLNTEAFF
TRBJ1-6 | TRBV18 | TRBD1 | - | TGTGCCAGCTCCCTAGACAGGGGATCCTATAATTCACCCCTCCACTTT | CASSLDRGSYNSPLHF
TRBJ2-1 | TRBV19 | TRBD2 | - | TGTGCCAGTTCGATGGGCAGGGAGGGTTTATCCTACAATGAGCAGTTCTTC | CASSMGREGLSYNEQFF
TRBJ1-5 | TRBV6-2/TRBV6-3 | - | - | TGTGCCAGCAGTTACTCGGGAGGGTCGGGTCAGCCCCAGCATTTT | CASSYSGGSGQPQHF
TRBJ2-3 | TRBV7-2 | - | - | TGTGCCAGCAGCTCCCTCGTGTGGACAGATACGCAGTATTTT | CASSSLVWTDTQYF